Given below is one T cell receptor beta chain in context. The sample belongs to a study of blood T cell repertoires in COVID-19. Clones were read by immunoSEQ multiplex PCR, and TCRdb kept only the in-frame ones, dropping some. The sample yields 30,000 to 45,000 clones, 81% seen once. The V and J ends lost 6 bases and 3 bases, in that order; junction bases with no gene match: 7. The CDR3 runs to 14 residues. The germline V gene has CDR1 SNHLY and CDR2 FYNNEI. Sequencing input: peripheral blood. The sequence was obtained from an elderly man with active or convalescent COVID-19. The chain carries TRBV2 and TRBJ2-7; 8 bases map to TRBD1. The CDR3 loop is CASRSRGPFYEQYF. The CDR3 DNA is TGTGCCAGCAGGTCCAGGGGGCCTTTCTACGAGCAGTACTTC.